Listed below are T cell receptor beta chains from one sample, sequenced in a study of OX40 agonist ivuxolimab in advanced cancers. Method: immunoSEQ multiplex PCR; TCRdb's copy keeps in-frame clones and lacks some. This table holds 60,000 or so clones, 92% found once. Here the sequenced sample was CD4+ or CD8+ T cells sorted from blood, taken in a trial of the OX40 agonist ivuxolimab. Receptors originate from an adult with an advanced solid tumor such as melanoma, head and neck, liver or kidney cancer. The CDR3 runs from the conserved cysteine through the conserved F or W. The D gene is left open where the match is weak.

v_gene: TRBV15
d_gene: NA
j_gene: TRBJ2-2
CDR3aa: CATSRVPTAGTGELFF

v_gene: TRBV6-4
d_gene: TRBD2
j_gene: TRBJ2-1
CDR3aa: CASSETSGGYNEQFF

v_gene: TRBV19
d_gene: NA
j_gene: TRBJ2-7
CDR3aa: CASSILSTSYEQYF

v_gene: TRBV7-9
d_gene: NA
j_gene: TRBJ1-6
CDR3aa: CASSLDGRDYNSPLHF

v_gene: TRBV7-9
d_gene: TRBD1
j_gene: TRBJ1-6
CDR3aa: CASSHTPGQVENSPLHF

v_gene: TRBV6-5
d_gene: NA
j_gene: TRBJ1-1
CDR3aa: CASRRDGKNTEAFF

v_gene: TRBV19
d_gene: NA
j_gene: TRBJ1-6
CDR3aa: CASSMVGNSPLHF

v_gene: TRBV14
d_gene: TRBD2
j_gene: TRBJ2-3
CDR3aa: CASSPRGGTRQYF

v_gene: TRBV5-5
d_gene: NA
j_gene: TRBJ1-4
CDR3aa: CASSLGYRGGEKLFF

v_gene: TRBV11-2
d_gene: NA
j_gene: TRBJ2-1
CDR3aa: CASSFRAGIYSYNEQFF

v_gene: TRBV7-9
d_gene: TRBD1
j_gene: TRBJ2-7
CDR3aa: CASSPWTGGNYEQYF

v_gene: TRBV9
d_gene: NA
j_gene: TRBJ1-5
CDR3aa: CASSGGPTPNQPQHF

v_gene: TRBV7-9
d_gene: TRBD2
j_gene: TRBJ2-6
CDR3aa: CASSRGVTPSGANVLTF

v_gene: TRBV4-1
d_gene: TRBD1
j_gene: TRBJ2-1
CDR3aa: CASSRQGFNEQFF

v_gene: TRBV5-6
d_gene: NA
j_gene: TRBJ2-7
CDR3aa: CASSLEPYEQYF

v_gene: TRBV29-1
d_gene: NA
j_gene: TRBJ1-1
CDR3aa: CSAAVGTEAFF

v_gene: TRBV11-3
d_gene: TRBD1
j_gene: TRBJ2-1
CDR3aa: CASSLDYSGGNEQFF

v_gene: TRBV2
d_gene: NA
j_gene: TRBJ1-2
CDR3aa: CAREDSYGYTF

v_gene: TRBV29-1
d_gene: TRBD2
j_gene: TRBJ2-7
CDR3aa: CSVEGAGGEQYF

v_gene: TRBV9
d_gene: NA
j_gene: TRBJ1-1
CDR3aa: CASSPSRGAAEALF

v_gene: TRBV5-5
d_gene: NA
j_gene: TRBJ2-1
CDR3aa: CASSLVAPAGRYNEQFF

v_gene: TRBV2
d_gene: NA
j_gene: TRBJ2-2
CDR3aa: CASKGDGELFF

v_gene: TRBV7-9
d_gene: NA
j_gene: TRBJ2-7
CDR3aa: CASSFTGGRVEQYF

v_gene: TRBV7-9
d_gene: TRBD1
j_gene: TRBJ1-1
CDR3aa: CASSPTGAAEAFF

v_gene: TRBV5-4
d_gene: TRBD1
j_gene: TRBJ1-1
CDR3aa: CASRTYGTGGNTEAFF

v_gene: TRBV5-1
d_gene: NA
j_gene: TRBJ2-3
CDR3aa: CASSLAWRVEDTTDTQYF

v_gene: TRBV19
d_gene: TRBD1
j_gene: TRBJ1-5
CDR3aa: CASNSPHRGVQPQHF

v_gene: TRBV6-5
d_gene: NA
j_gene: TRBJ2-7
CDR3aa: CASSYSGEQYF

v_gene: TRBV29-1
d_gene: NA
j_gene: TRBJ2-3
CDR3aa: CSVERGRWPDTQYF

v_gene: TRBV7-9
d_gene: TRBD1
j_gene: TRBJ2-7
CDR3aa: CASSLLRTGFSYEQYF

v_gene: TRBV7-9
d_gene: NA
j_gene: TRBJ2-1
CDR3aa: CASSFPKVPRKSYNEQFF